The clone carrying this T cell receptor beta chain was picked up a small number of times. These data are taken from a study of blood T cell repertoires in COVID-19. Study summary: Sites across the United States, Italy and Spain contributed samples from acute and convalescent COVID-19.

The V gene's germline CDR1 is SQVTM and CDR2 ANQGSEA. The CDR3 consists of 14 residues. V lost 6 bases to trimming and J lost 6 bases; unmatched junction nucleotides: 11. The method was immunoSEQ multiplex PCR; TCRdb's version includes in-frame clones alone and lacks a portion of them. The profile covers some 150,000 clones, with 60% to 80% appearing a single time and about 9.4% taken by the ten largest. The V call is TRBV29-1, the J call TRBJ1-1; 9 bases agree with TRBD1. This clonotype was obtained from a woman aged 45 to 65 with active or convalescent COVID-19. The sequenced sample was peripheral blood. The CDR3 sequence: CSVQTGGAFAEAFF. The CDR3 bases are TGCAGCGTCCAGACAGGGGGGGCCTTCGCTGAAGCTTTCTTT. Combining the CDR3 with reference TRBV29-1 and TRBJ1-1 gives the whole variable domain SAVISQKPSRDICQRGTSLTIQCQVDSQVTMMFWYRQQPGQSLTLIATANQGSEATYESGFVIDKFPISRPNLTFSTLTVSNMSPEDSSIYLCSVQTGGAFAEAFFGQGTRLTVV.